This record covers a single TCR beta chain. Its antigen is unidentified. The PCR contained 60 Vbeta and 13 Jbeta primers. The method was immunoSEQ multiplex PCR; TCRdb's version includes in-frame clones alone and lacks a portion of them. Its table lists about 40,000 clones. The data originate from a study of cytomegalovirus exposure and HLA in healthy donors. Healthy bone marrow donors made up the donors. The CDR3 loop spans 15 amino acids. CDR1 is LNHDA and CDR2 is SQIVND in the germline V gene (reference sequence). The V end was cut by 4 bases, the J end by 5 bases, with 15 bases between. Study-level findings and limits: Whilst most TCR sequences proved rare, a subset of public TCRs occurred across many donors.

The chain recombines TRBV19 with TRBJ2-1; D is possibly TRBD2 (5 bases). The source is a human donor in good health. The source material was PBMCs. CDR3 in amino acids: CASSTRGSPDNEQFF. Written as DNA, the CDR3 is TGTGCCAGTAGTACCCGGGGTTCACCCGACAATGAGCAGTTCTTC.